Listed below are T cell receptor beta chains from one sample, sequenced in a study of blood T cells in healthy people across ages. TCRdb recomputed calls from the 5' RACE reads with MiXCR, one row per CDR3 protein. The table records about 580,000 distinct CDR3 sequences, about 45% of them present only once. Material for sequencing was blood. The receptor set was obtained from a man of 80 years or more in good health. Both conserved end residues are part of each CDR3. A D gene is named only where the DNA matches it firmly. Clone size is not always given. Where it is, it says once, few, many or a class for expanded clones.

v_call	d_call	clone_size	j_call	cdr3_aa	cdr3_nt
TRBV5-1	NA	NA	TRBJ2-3	CAVRGRSTDTQYF	TGCGCTGTTCGGGGGCGAAGCACAGATACGCAGTATTTT
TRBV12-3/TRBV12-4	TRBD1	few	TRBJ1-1	CASNIRGTGIAEAFF	TGTGCCAGCAACATTAGGGGGACAGGGATCGCTGAAGCTTTCTTT
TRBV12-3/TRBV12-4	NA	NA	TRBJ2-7	CASRKTGLHEQYF	TGTGCCAGCAGAAAAACAGGGTTGCACGAGCAGTACTTC
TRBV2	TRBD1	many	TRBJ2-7	CASRGQGPYEQYF	TGTGCCAGCAGAGGACAGGGCCCCTACGAGCAGTACTTC
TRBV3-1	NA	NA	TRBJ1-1	CASSSYRDKTEAFF	TGTGCCAGCAGCTCCTACCGGGATAAAACTGAAGCTTTCTTT
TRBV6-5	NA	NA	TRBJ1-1	CASITPRAGRAFF	TGTGCCAGCATCACTCCGAGGGCAGGGAGAGCTTTCTTT
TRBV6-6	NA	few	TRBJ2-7	CASRSQGSGEQYF	TGTGCCAGCAGATCACAGGGTTCTGGCGAGCAGTACTTC
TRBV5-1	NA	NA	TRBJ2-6	CASSPTAPLSGANVLTF	TGCGCCAGCAGCCCTACCGCCCCGTTGTCTGGGGCCAACGTCCTGACTTTC
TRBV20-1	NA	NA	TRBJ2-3	CSVVRPSTDTQYF	TGCAGTGTGGTCCGCCCCAGCACAGATACGCAGTATTTT
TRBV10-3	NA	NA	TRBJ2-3	CAIRASSAGTDTQYF	TGTGCCATCAGGGCCAGCAGCGCCGGCACAGATACGCAGTATTTT
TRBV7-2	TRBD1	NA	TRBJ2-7	CASTGQASSYGQYF	TGTGCCAGCACCGGACAGGCGAGCTCCTACGGGCAGTACTTC
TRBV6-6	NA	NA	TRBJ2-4	CASNVVGGGDIQYF	TGTGCCAGCAATGTAGTGGGAGGGGGGGACATTCAGTACTTC
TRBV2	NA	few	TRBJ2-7	CASVGAYEQYF	TGTGCCAGCGTGGGGGCCTACGAGCAGTACTTC
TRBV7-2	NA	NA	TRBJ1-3	CASSLTSGAGNTIYF	TGTGCCAGCAGCTTAACCTCGGGGGCTGGAAACACCATATATTTT
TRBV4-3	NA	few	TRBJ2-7	CASSQDLWALRYF	TGCGCCAGCAGCCAAGACTTGTGGGCTCTCCGGTACTTC
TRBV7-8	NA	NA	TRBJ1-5	CASSLADHQPQHF	TGTGCCAGCAGCTTAGCGGATCATCAGCCCCAGCATTTT
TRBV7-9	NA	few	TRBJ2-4	CASSLVDTNIQYF	TGTGCCAGCAGCTTAGTTGACACAAACATTCAGTACTTC
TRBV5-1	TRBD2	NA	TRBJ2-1	CASKAGGQNEQFF	TGCGCCAGCAAAGCGGGAGGGCAGAATGAGCAGTTCTTC
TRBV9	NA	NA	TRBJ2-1	CASSVVVSSYNEQFF	TGTGCCAGCAGCGTAGTGGTGAGCTCCTACAATGAGCAGTTCTTC
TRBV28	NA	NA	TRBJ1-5	CASSVQVYQPQHF	TGTGCCAGCAGTGTGCAGGTTTATCAGCCCCAGCATTTT
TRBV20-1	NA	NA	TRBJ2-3	CSARDGSRTDTQYF	TGCAGTGCTAGAGATGGCAGTCGCACAGATACGCAGTATTTT
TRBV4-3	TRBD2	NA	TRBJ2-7	CASSQERTSGSHEQYF	TGCGCCAGCAGCCAAGAAAGGACTAGCGGGAGCCACGAGCAGTACTTC
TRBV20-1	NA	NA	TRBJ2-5	CSAPRGGTQETQYF	TGCAGTGCCCCAAGGGGGGGCACACAAGAGACCCAGTACTTC
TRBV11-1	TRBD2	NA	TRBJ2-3	CASSFRLAGADTQYF	TGTGCCAGCAGCTTCCGACTAGCGGGAGCAGATACGCAGTATTTT
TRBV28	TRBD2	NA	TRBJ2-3	CASRASGATDTQYF	TGTGCCAGCAGGGCTAGCGGGGCCACAGATACGCAGTATTTT
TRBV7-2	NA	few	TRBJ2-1	CASSLSSGVQNEQFF	TGTGCCAGCAGCTTGTCGAGCGGAGTACAGAATGAGCAGTTCTTC
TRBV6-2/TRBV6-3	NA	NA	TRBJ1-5	CASRQGGQPQHF	TGTGCCAGCAGACAGGGAGGGCAGCCCCAGCATTTT